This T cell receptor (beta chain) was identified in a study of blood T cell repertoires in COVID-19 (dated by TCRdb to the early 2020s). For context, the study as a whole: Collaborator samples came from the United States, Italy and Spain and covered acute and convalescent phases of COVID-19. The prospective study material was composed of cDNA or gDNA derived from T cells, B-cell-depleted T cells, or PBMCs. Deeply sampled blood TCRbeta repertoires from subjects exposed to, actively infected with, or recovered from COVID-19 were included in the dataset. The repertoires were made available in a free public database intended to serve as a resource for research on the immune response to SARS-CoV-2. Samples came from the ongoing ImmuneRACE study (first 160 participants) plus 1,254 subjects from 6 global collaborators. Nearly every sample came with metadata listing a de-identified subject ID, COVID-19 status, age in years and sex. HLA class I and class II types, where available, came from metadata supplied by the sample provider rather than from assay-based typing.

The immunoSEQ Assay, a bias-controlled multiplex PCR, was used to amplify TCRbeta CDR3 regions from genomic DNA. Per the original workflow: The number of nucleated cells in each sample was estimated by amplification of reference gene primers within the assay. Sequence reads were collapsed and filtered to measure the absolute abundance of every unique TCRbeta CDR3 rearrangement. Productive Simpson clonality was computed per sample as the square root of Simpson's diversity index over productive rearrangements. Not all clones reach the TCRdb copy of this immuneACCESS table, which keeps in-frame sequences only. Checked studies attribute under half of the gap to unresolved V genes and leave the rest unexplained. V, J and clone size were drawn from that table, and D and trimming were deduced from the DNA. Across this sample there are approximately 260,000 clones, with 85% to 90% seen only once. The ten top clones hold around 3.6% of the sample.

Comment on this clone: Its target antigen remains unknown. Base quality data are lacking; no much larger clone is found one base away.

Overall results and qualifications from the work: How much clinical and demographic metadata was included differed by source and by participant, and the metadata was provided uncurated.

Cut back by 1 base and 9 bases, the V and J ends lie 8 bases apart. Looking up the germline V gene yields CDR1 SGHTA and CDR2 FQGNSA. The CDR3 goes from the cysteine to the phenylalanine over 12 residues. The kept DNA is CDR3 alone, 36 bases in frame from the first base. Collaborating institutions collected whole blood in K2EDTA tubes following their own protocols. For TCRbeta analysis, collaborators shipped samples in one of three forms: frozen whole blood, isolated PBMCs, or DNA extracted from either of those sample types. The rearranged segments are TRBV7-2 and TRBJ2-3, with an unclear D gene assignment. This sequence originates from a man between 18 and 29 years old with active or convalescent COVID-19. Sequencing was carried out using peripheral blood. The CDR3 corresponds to CASSLGYLTQYF. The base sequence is TGTGCCAGCAGCTTAGGCTACCTAACGCAGTATTTT.